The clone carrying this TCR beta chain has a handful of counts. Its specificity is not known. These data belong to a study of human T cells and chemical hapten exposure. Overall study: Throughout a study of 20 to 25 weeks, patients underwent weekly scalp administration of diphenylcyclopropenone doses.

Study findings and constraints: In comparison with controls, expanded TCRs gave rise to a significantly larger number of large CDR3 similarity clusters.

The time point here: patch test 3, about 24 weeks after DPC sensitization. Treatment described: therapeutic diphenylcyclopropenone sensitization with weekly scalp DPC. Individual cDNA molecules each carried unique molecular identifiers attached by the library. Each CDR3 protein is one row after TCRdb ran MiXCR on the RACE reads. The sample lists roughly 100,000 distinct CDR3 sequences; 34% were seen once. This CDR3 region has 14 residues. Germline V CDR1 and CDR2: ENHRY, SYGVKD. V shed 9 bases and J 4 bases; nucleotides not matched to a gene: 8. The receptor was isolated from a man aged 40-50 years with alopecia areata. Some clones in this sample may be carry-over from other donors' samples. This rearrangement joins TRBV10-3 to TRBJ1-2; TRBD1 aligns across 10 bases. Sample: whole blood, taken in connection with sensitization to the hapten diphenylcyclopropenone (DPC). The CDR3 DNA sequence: TGTGCCATTCTCCGGGACAGGGGCGGCTATGGCTACACCTTC. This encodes CAILRDRGGYGYTF.